The clone carrying this T cell receptor beta chain has ten or more counts. Its antigen is unidentified. V lost 0 bases to trimming and J lost 1 base; unmatched junction nucleotides: 4. Germline CDR1 LGHNA, CDR2 YNFKEQ. The CDR3 is 18 amino acids. Using a J-beta primer mix together with a sample-barcoded 5' primer, a second PCR was run for roughly 7 to 11 cycles. Samples each returned at least 2.5 million CDR3-containing paired-end reads. From the 5' RACE reads, TCRdb called clonotypes with MiXCR, one entry per CDR3 protein. This table holds 650,000 to 700,000 distinct CDR3 sequences, roughly 32% found once. The entry originates in a study of blood T cells in healthy people across ages. Broader study findings: Long-lived donors carried more naive CD4+ cells and greater diversity than aged donors.

The V gene is TRBV4-2, the J gene TRBJ2-3, with 13 bases that match TRBD2. The sequence was obtained from a woman at least 80 years old in good health. The sequenced sample consisted of blood. CDR3 in DNA: TGTGCCAGCAGCCAAGACGGACTAGCGGGGGCCCGCACAGATACGCAGTATTTT. The encoded protein is CASSQDGLAGARTDTQYF.